The rows below give T cell receptor beta chains drawn from one sample of a study of blood T cells in healthy people across ages. TCRdb re-derived calls from the 5' RACE reads in MiXCR, one entry per CDR3 protein. Found here are approximately 800,000 distinct CDR3 sequences, around 25% of them singletons; the top ten hold roughly 3.8%. The same data also went into a second study, on T cells of mothers and their children.

The source material was blood. All receptors derive from a boy between 10 and 17 years old in good health. The CDR3 runs from the conserved cysteine through the conserved F or W. A D gene is named only where the DNA matches it firmly. Some rows have no size entry. The others give once, few or many, or a class for an expanded clone.

once,TRBV20-1,-,TRBJ1-6,CSAVDRTYNSPLHF,TGCAGTGCTGTAGACAGAACCTATAATTCACCCCTCCACTTT
many,TRBV2,-,TRBJ2-5,CASSGGTQETQYF,TGTGCCAGCAGCGGCGGGACCCAAGAGACCCAGTACTTC
few,TRBV4-3,-,TRBJ2-1,CASSQEGYEQFF,TGCGCCAGCAGCCAAGAGGGATATGAGCAGTTCTTC
-,TRBV28,-,TRBJ1-4,CASRQNFRDTVFEKLFF,TGTGCCAGCAGACAAAACTTCCGGGACACCGTCTTTGAAAAACTGTTTTTT
-,TRBV10-3,TRBD2,TRBJ2-7,CATHPGLARNEQYF,TGTGCCACACACCCGGGACTAGCGAGAAATGAGCAGTACTTC
many,TRBV5-6,TRBD1,TRBJ2-1,CASSFSLVRDRLYNEQFF,TGTGCCAGCAGCTTTTCTCTAGTTCGGGACAGGTTGTACAATGAGCAGTTCTTC
once,TRBV6-2/TRBV6-3,-,TRBJ2-5,CASSYSRLREQYF,TGTGCCAGCAGTTACTCACGCCTACGGGAGCAGTACTTC
-,TRBV11-2,-,TRBJ1-2,CASSSGDTNYGYTF,TGTGCCAGCAGTTCAGGGGATACCAACTATGGCTACACCTTC
-,TRBV10-3,TRBD2,TRBJ2-3,CAIRCRLAGSGTDTQYF,TGTGCCATCAGGTGTAGACTAGCGGGAAGCGGCACAGATACGCAGTATTTT
-,TRBV5-1,TRBD1,TRBJ1-1,CASSLEGGHTEAFF,TGCGCCAGCAGCTTGGAAGGGGGCCACACTGAAGCTTTCTTT
-,TRBV4-3,-,TRBJ2-5,CASSQDNSETQYF,TGCGCCAGCAGCCAAGATAATAGCGAGACCCAGTACTTC
many,TRBV7-9,-,TRBJ2-1,CASRAQETSYNEQFF,TGTGCCAGCAGGGCCCAGGAGACCTCCTACAATGAGCAGTTCTTC
-,TRBV29-1,-,TRBJ2-5,CSVADRRPQETQYF,TGCAGCGTTGCCGACCGGCGGCCTCAAGAGACCCAGTACTTC
-,TRBV7-2,-,TRBJ2-7,CASSQDSTSSYEQYF,TGTGCCAGCAGCCAGGACAGCACGAGCTCCTACGAGCAGTACTTC
-,TRBV7-9,-,TRBJ2-7,CASSDLTGGYEQYF,TGTGCCAGCAGCGATCTCACTGGCGGGTACGAGCAGTACTTC
once,TRBV19,-,TRBJ2-1,CASSNRASNEQFF,TGTGCCAGTAGTAACAGGGCTTCGAATGAGCAGTTCTTC
-,TRBV20-1,TRBD2,TRBJ2-7,CGAPMPRGVAGGPHEQYF,TGCGGTGCTCCCATGCCCCGGGGGGTAGCGGGAGGGCCTCACGAGCAGTACTTC
-,TRBV3-1,TRBD2,TRBJ2-1,CASSPTSSGRFWNEQFF,TGTGCCAGCAGCCCAACTTCTAGCGGGAGATTCTGGAATGAGCAGTTCTTC
few,TRBV7-9,-,TRBJ2-5,CASHRGLRETQYF,TGTGCCAGCCACCGAGGGTTAAGGGAGACCCAGTACTTC
few,TRBV28,-,TRBJ1-3,CASSWGGGNTIYF,TGTGCCAGCAGTTGGGGGGGCGGAAACACCATATATTTT
-,TRBV12-3/TRBV12-4,TRBD2,TRBJ2-3,CASSPLAGITDTQYF,TGTGCCAGCAGTCCACTAGCGGGAATCACAGATACGCAGTATTTT
-,TRBV10-3,TRBD1,TRBJ1-2,CAITLDRAGWTF,TGTGCCATCACCCTAGACAGGGCCGGCTGGACCTTC
-,TRBV7-8,TRBD1,TRBJ1-2,CASSPKQGRGNYGYTF,TGTGCCAGCAGCCCGAAACAGGGGAGGGGTAACTATGGCTACACCTTC
few,TRBV4-1,TRBD2,TRBJ2-5,CASSQLLAGGPQETQYF,TGCGCCAGCAGCCAACTCCTAGCGGGGGGCCCACAAGAGACCCAGTACTTC
-,TRBV4-2,-,TRBJ2-5,CASSQLFAPRETQYF,TGTGCCAGCAGCCAACTTTTCGCCCCGCGGGAGACCCAGTACTTC
few,TRBV3-1,TRBD2,TRBJ2-1,CASSHKPSGNYNEQFF,TGTGCCAGCAGCCATAAGCCTAGCGGGAATTACAATGAGCAGTTCTTC
-,TRBV5-5,-,TRBJ1-2,CASSFAQGDGYTF,TGTGCCAGCAGCTTTGCCCAGGGAGATGGCTACACCTTC
-,TRBV10-3,-,TRBJ2-3,CAISEFTSTDTQYF,TGTGCCATCAGTGAGTTTACTAGCACAGATACGCAGTATTTT
-,TRBV7-6,TRBD1,TRBJ1-1,CASSLAQGVGTEAFF,TGTGCCAGCAGCTTGGCGCAGGGGGTCGGGACTGAAGCTTTCTTT
-,TRBV7-9,TRBD1,TRBJ2-4,CASSWTGAGNIQYF,TGTGCCAGCAGTTGGACAGGGGCGGGAAACATTCAGTACTTC
-,TRBV7-2,TRBD1,TRBJ2-7,CASSQGAFEQYF,TGTGCCAGCAGCCAGGGGGCGTTTGAGCAGTACTTC
few,TRBV28,-,TRBJ2-5,CASTLSGAETQYF,TGTGCCAGCACCCTTTCGGGGGCCGAGACCCAGTACTTC
few,TRBV7-9,TRBD1,TRBJ1-2,CASTVDRANPLYGYTF,TGTGCCAGCACCGTTGACAGGGCAAACCCTTTATATGGCTACACCTTC
few,TRBV27,-,TRBJ1-1,CASSLMGGVANTEAFF,TGTGCCAGCAGTTTGATGGGGGGTGTGGCGAACACTGAAGCTTTCTTT
-,TRBV15,-,TRBJ2-2,CATSRGQKNTGELFF,TGTGCCACCAGCAGAGGACAGAAGAACACCGGGGAGCTGTTTTTT
few,TRBV4-3,-,TRBJ1-4,CASSPTGSVNEKLFF,TGCGCCAGCAGCCCAACAGGGTCGGTGAATGAAAAACTGTTTTTT
few,TRBV7-2,TRBD1,TRBJ2-7,CASSLAYGQGWAYEQYF,TGTGCCAGCAGCCTCGCCTACGGACAGGGGTGGGCGTACGAGCAGTACTTC
-,TRBV6-6,TRBD1,TRBJ1-2,CASSRGQGVDGYTF,TGTGCCAGCAGTCGGGGACAGGGAGTTGATGGCTACACCTTC
-,TRBV9,-,TRBJ1-1,CASSAGLQNTEAFF,TGTGCCAGCAGCGCGGGACTTCAGAACACTGAAGCTTTCTTT
-,TRBV10-3,TRBD1,TRBJ1-2,CAIRSVLRGLEGYTF,TGTGCCATCAGATCAGTTCTCAGGGGGCTCGAAGGCTACACCTTC
-,TRBV7-6,-,TRBJ1-1,CASSEGLDSTEAFF,TGTGCCAGCAGCGAAGGATTGGATAGCACTGAAGCTTTCTTT
few,TRBV20-1,-,TRBJ2-5,CSAGGAQEETQYF,TGCAGTGCAGGGGGGGCACAGGAAGAGACCCAGTACTTC
-,TRBV20-1,-,TRBJ2-7,CSASTGIDSYEQYF,TGCAGTGCTAGTACCGGGATAGACTCCTACGAGCAGTACTTC
-,TRBV28,TRBD1,TRBJ1-4,CASKPGGAGEKLFF,TGTGCCAGCAAGCCAGGGGGCGCAGGTGAAAAACTGTTTTTT
-,TRBV28,-,TRBJ2-1,CATSSPPSNEQFF,TGTGCCACCAGCTCCCCCCCTAGCAATGAGCAGTTCTTC
-,TRBV29-1,-,TRBJ2-7,CSARDMTYEQYF,TGCAGCGCCCGGGACATGACCTACGAGCAGTACTTC
-,TRBV29-1,-,TRBJ2-1,CSVQGGSLNEQFF,TGCAGCGTTCAGGGGGGCAGTTTGAATGAGCAGTTCTTC
-,TRBV6-5,-,TRBJ1-1,CASSSTNTEAFF,TGTGCCAGCAGTTCCACTAACACTGAAGCTTTCTTT
-,TRBV2,-,TRBJ1-5,CASSAMNQPQHF,TGTGCCAGCAGCGCGATGAATCAGCCCCAGCATTTT
-,TRBV20-1,-,TRBJ1-1,CSAPGGGRLFPEAFF,TGCAGTGCTCCGGGGGGCGGGAGGTTGTTCCCTGAAGCTTTCTTT
few,TRBV6-5,TRBD1,TRBJ1-4,CASSYIQGAEKLFF,TGTGCCAGCAGTTATATCCAGGGGGCTGAAAAACTGTTTTTT
few,TRBV29-1,-,TRBJ1-1,CSVEVARIMNTEAFF,TGCAGCGTTGAAGTTGCACGGATCATGAACACTGAAGCTTTCTTT
-,TRBV4-3,TRBD2,TRBJ2-2,CASSRGTSGGLNTGELFF,TGCGCCAGCAGCCGTGGGACTAGCGGGGGGCTTAACACCGGGGAGCTGTTTTTT